Below, 17 T cell receptor beta chains from the same sample are listed, as sequenced in a study of PD-1 blockade in classical Hodgkin lymphoma. Using immunoSEQ multiplex PCR, the repertoire was profiled, and TCRdb retains in-frame clones only, with some absent. The sample records 30,000 to 45,000 clones, roughly 88% being singletons. Relapse was seen in all patients after autologous stem cell transplantation, and brentuximab vedotin exposure was variable. Source: peripheral blood mononuclear cells (PBMCs), taken before the second cycle of nivolumab. All receptors derive from a human donor with classical Hodgkin lymphoma.

This clone has just a few counts. The same CDR3 also results from other DNA sequences found in this sample. The V and J genes are TRBV19 and TRBJ1-1, with unresolved D. Germline CDR1 LNHDA, CDR2 SQIVND (reference sequence). The ends were cut back, 3 bases at V and 1 base at J, with 6 bases in the middle. The CDR3 sequence is 13 residues long. The CDR3 spells CASSINSNTEAFF. The CDR3 region has the DNA TGTGCCAGTAGTATTAACTCGAACACTGAAGCTTTCTTT.

This clone was detected a few times. V usage is TRBV18 and J usage is TRBJ2-1; 9 bases align to TRBD2. Germline loops: CDR1 KGHSH, CDR2 LQKENI. CDR3 length: 15 residues. The ends lost 4 bases at V and 7 bases at J; junction bases unmatched: 8. The CDR3 loop is CASSQAGGPGNEQFF. Written as DNA, the CDR3 is TGTGCCAGCTCACAGGCGGGAGGGCCGGGGAATGAGCAGTTCTTC. Full variable domain (rest looked up from reference TRBV18 and TRBJ2-1): NAGVMQNPRHLVRRRGQEARLRCSPMKGHSHVYWYRQLPEEGLKFMVYLQKENIIDESGMPKERFSAEFPKEGPSILRIQQVVRGDSAAYFCASSQAGGPGNEQFFGPGTRLTVL.

V and J are TRBV5-6 and TRBJ2-7; D is perhaps TRBD2 (5 bases). The V and J ends lost 3 bases and 3 bases respectively, with 13 bases between them. The CDR3 extends over 14 amino acids. CDR1 is SGHDT, CDR2 YYEEEE, per germline. For the CDR3, the DNA is TGTGCCAGCAGCTCGTTAGCGAATCTCTACGAGCAGTACTTC. Translation: CASSSLANLYEQYF.

V is TRBV6-5 and J is TRBJ2-7; D not resolved. CDR3 length: 13 amino acids. The ends were cut back, 6 bases at V and 2 bases at J, with 11 bases in the middle. CDR1 is MNHEY and CDR2 is SVGAGI in the germline V gene. The CDR3 reads CASSAPGAYEQYF. The CDR3 DNA reads as TGTGCCAGCAGCGCCCCAGGAGCCTACGAGCAGTACTTC.

This clone came up a few times. The chain is built from TRBV30 and TRBJ1-3; no reliable D call. Germline V gene lookup returns CDR1 GTSNPN and CDR2 SVGIG (reference sequence). The CDR3 has 14 residues. V gave up 1 base and J gave up 0 bases, with 7 bases separating them. DNA of the CDR3: TGTGCCTGGAGTGGGGTAGGCTCTGGAAACACCATATATTTT. This encodes CAWSGVGSGNTIYF.

The chain links TRBV4-1 to TRBJ1-5; D may be TRBD1 (5 bases). CDR1 MGHRA and CDR2 YSYEKL come from the germline V gene. V gave up 7 bases and J gave up 1 base, with 14 bases separating them. The CDR3 has 15 amino acids. CDR3: CASTPGGGSNQPQHF. The CDR3 coding sequence is TGCGCCAGCACTCCGGGGGGGGGAAGCAATCAGCCCCAGCATTTT.

CDR3 protein: CASSSVGGPYEQYF. CDR3 coding DNA: TGTGCCAGCAGCAGCGTGGGAGGGCCCTACGAGCAGTACTTC. This chain uses TRBV11-2 with TRBJ2-7, with 7 bases that match TRBD2. This CDR3 spans 14 amino acids. Germline CDR1 SGHAT, CDR2 FQNNGV. V gave up 5 bases and J gave up 2 bases; unmatched junction bases: 6. The full variable domain, in which reference TRBV11-2 and TRBJ2-7 provide the parts outside the CDR3, is EAGVAQSPRYKIIEKRQSVAFWCNPISGHATLYWYQQILGQGPKLLIQFQNNGVVDDSQLPKDRFSAERLKGVDSTLKIQPAKLEDSAVYLCASSSVGGPYEQYFGPGTRLTVT.

The chain is built from TRBV5-1 and TRBJ1-5; the match to TRBD1 covers 12 bases. The CDR3 has 16 residues. The germline CDR1 and CDR2 sequences are SGHRS and YFSETQ. J was trimmed by 6 bases and V by 4 bases; bases with no gene match: 8. CDR3 sequence reads: CASSEMGQGAGQPQHF. The CDR3 bases are TGCGCCAGCAGCGAGATGGGACAGGGGGCAGGTCAGCCCCAGCATTTT.

This clone was detected a few times. V is TRBV7-9 and J is TRBJ1-2; D remains unclear. The CDR3 is 13 amino acids. The germline gives CDR1 SEHNR, CDR2 FQNEAQ (reference sequence). V gave up 5 bases and J gave up 6 bases, with 13 bases separating them. The CDR3 protein is CASSPTRVDGYTF. The CDR3 DNA reads TGTGCCAGCAGCCCGACCCGGGTGGATGGCTACACCTTC.

This clone showed up just once. The chain is built from TRBV29-1 and TRBJ2-3; D gene uncertain. Germline loops: CDR1 SQVTM, CDR2 ANQGSEA. CDR3 length equals 12 residues. V dropped 1 base and J dropped 1 base, with 3 bases sitting between them. The CDR3 spells CSVEGGTDTQYF. The CDR3 DNA reads as TGCAGCGTTGAAGGGGGCACAGATACGCAGTATTTT.

The chain employs TRBV30 and TRBJ1-2; the D gene is possibly TRBD1 (6 bases). CDR3 length: 14 residues. Germline CDR1 and CDR2: GTSNPN and SVGIG (reference sequence). V gave up 3 bases and J gave up 0 bases, with 11 bases separating them. The CDR3 DNA sequence: TGTGCCTGGAGCAGACAGGAAGCTAACTATGGCTACACCTTC. Translated: CAWSRQEANYGYTF. Combining the CDR3 with reference TRBV30 and TRBJ1-2 gives the whole variable domain SQTIHQWPATLVQPVGSPLSLECTVEGTSNPNLYWYRQAAGRGLQLLFYSVGIGQISSEVPQNLSASRPQDRQFILSSKKLLLSDSGFYLCAWSRQEANYGYTFGSGTRLTVV.

This clone was picked up one time. The rearrangement uses TRBV5-6 and TRBJ2-7; no clear D. Between the trimmed V and J ends, which lost 2 bases and 5 bases, there was a span of 23 bases. This CDR3 contains 17 residues. The germline V gene has CDR1 SGHDT and CDR2 YYEEEE. The CDR3 spells CASSLLKLEQIKDEQYF. The CDR3 DNA sequence: TGTGCCAGCAGCTTATTGAAATTAGAACAAATAAAGGACGAGCAGTACTTC.

V usage is TRBV5-5 and J usage is TRBJ2-1, with 9 bases fitting TRBD2. Germline V CDR1 and CDR2: SGHKS, YYEKEE (reference sequence). The length of the CDR3 is 14 residues. With 4 bases clipped from V and 3 bases from J, the junction kept 2 bases outside the gene matches. Here the CDR3 reads CASSTAGGYNEQFF. In DNA, the CDR3 is TGTGCCAGCAGCACAGCGGGGGGCTACAATGAGCAGTTCTTC.

This sequence joins TRBV6-6 and TRBJ1-4, with 9 bases identical to TRBD1. V trimming: 6 bases; J trimming: 6 bases; junction bases outside the gene matches: 8. Germline lookup yields CDR1 MNHNY and CDR2 SVGAGI (reference sequence). The CDR3 has 15 residues. CDR3 in amino acids: CASRPDRGLHEKLFF. The DNA for the CDR3 is TGTGCCAGCAGGCCCGACAGGGGGTTACATGAAAAACTGTTTTTT.

The chain carries TRBV5-1 and TRBJ1-5, with D uncertain. The germline V gene has CDR1 SGHRS and CDR2 YFSETQ. The CDR3 has 16 residues. Trimming pared 0 bases from V and 2 bases from J, leaving 12 bases between. In DNA form, the CDR3 reads TGCGCCAGCAGCTTGGGACCGGGTCAAGGCAATCAGCCCCAGCATTTT. It translates to CASSLGPGQGNQPQHF.

The chain is built from TRBV29-1 and TRBJ1-2; unclear D gene. V lost 3 bases and J 7 bases, leaving 18 bases between the germline ends. The germline V gene has CDR1 SQVTM and CDR2 ANQGSEA. The CDR3 spans 14 residues. The CDR3 region is CSVEAEEGLGGYTF. CDR3 DNA sequence: TGCAGCGTTGAGGCTGAGGAGGGCCTAGGTGGCTACACCTTC.

Worth noting for this clone: An end of the junction does not agree with germline; a read error may underlie this. The chain recombines TRBV11-3 with TRBJ2-3, with D uncertain. The CDR3 consists of 15 residues. The germline V gene encodes CDR1 SGHNT and CDR2 YENEEA. The CDR3 DNA reads as TGTGCCAGCAGCTCAAAACGACTGCGCACGGATACGCAGTATTTT. It encodes CASSSKRLRTDTQYF.